The clone carrying this T cell receptor (beta chain) was counted a few times. Its antigen is unidentified. This sample is part of a study of beta chain features in type 1 diabetes. Study background: All samples combined gave about 100 million sorted cells for examination. Study-level findings and limits: Researchers reported that naive, central memory and Treg TCRB repertoires appeared more similar in patients than in healthy donors. Cells carrying high TCR expression could end up over-represented when cDNA is sequenced.

Sequenced material consisted of expressed TCRB transcripts (all of the isolated RNA was reverse transcribed). Sequenced naive, central memory and regulatory T cell samples produced an average of roughly 3.5 million reads. Here immunoSEQ multiplex PCR was the method, and the copy in TCRdb shows in-frame clones only, minus some. The repertoire holds about half a million clones, approximately 28% seen once, with 0.05% to 0.07% in the top ten. Per germline, CDR1 SQVTM and CDR2 ANQGSEA. This CDR3 spans 12 amino acids. Deletions cut 5 bases from V and 5 bases from J, with 12 bases between. This chain uses TRBV29-1 with TRBJ1-1; unclear D gene. Sample: naive CD4+ T cells from blood. This clonotype was obtained from a man between 18 and 29 years old in good health. The CDR3: CSVRVVETEAFF. The CDR3 DNA reads TGCAGCGTTAGGGTAGTTGAGACTGAAGCTTTCTTT.